The next 32 T cell receptor beta chains were all read from a single sample in a study of regulatory and conventional T cells in RAG deficiency (dated by TCRdb to 2016 to 2017). Library preparation was by the immunoSEQ multiplex PCR assay. TCRdb stores this immuneACCESS table with in-frame sequences only. Part of the clones is absent; in the studies checked, under half of the shortfall reflects unresolved V genes, and no reason is known for the rest. Present in this sample are around 30,000 clones, about 88% of which were seen just once. The ten largest clones capture roughly an eighth of the sample. These data also formed part of another study, on regulatory T cells. The other study reports the following: For the multiplex PCR, 52 forward TRBV primers and 13 reverse TRBJ primers were used, and amplification bias was corrected with both assay-based and computational methods.

Sequences were obtained from CD8+ T cells sorted from blood. The receptors stem from a human donor in good health.

The CDR3 reads CASSIVNRGETQYF. As DNA, the CDR3 is TGTGCCAGTAGTATAGTGAACAGGGGAGAGACCCAGTACTTC. The V call is TRBV19, the J call TRBJ2-5; 7 nucleotides align to TRBD1. V lost 1 base and J lost 4; bases outside the gene matches: 3. Germline CDR1 is LNHDA and CDR2 is SQIVND (reference sequence). This CDR3 has 14 residues.

The J gene is TRBJ2-7, the V gene TRBV2; possible D gene TRBD2, 5 bases. V was shortened by 6 bases and J by 7 bases, with 13 bases between the two germline ends. CDR1 is SNHLY, CDR2 FYNNEI, per germline. CDR3 size: 12 residues. CDR3 coding DNA: TGTGCCAGCAGCGCCGAGGACTGGGAGCAGTACTTC. This codes for CASSAEDWEQYF.

V and J are TRBV9 and TRBJ2-1; D is perhaps TRBD1 or TRBD2 (6 bases each). Germline V gives CDR1 SGDLS, CDR2 YYNGEE. V was shortened by 6 bases and J by 0 bases, with 16 bases between the two germline ends. This CDR3 has 16 residues. CDR3: CASTRGGGSSYNEQFF. CDR3 nucleotides: TGTGCCAGCACCAGAGGGGGAGGCAGCTCCTACAATGAGCAGTTCTTC.

The gene calls are TRBV6-5 and TRBJ1-4; 8 nucleotides match TRBD1. The CDR3 covers 12 residues. Unmatched junction bases numbered 3, after V lost 7 bases and J lost 8 bases. Per the germline V gene, CDR1 is MNHEY and CDR2 is SVGAGI. CDR3 in DNA: TGTGCCAGCAAACAGGGGGAGGAAAAACTGTTTTTT. Translated, it gives CASKQGEEKLFF.

The rearrangement joins TRBV4-1 to TRBJ1-4; D unclear. Germline values: CDR1 MGHRA, CDR2 YSYEKL. The V end lost 5 bases, the J end lost 4 bases, and 17 bases lay between the germline ends. The CDR3 consists of 16 residues. Written as DNA, the CDR3 is TGCGCCAGCAGCTCCCTCGTGCGGGAGGGTAATGAAAAACTGTTTTTT. It translates to CASSSLVREGNEKLFF.

This clone was counted once. This chain uses TRBV28 with TRBJ2-2; tentatively, D is TRBD1 (5 bases). The CDR3 is 17 amino acids. Germline V lookup: CDR1 MDHEN, CDR2 SYDVKM. V was cut by 5 bases and J by 4 bases, with 20 bases left in between. The CDR3 here is CASSTNVLRQSTGELFF. The DNA of the CDR3 is TGTGCCAGCAGTACCAACGTACTCAGACAGTCCACCGGGGAGCTGTTTTTT.

The chain uses TRBV6-1 and TRBJ2-2, with D possibly TRBD1 on 6 matching bases. Germline V CDR1 and CDR2: MNHNS, SASEGT. CDR3 length: 13 amino acids. V lost 5 bases and J lost 4, with 8 bases in between. In nucleotides, the CDR3 is TGTGCCAGCAGTTGGACAGTCACCGGGGAGCTGTTTTTT. This translates into CASSWTVTGELFF.

This chain joins TRBV5-1 and TRBJ2-3; D may be TRBD2 (5 bases). Trimming cost V 0 bases and J 6 bases, with 5 bases left between them. Germline values: CDR1 SGHRS, CDR2 YFSETQ. This CDR3 has 12 residues. In DNA form, the CDR3 reads TGCGCCAGCAGCTTGGCGGGGGATACGCAGTATTTT. Translated, it gives CASSLAGDTQYF.

Details on this clone: This sample also contains other DNA sequences that code for the same CDR3. V gene TRBV14 combines with J gene TRBJ1-1; D not certain. V lost 3 bases to trimming and J lost 4 bases, with 9 bases between them. Germline V lookup: CDR1 SGHDN, CDR2 FVKESK. This CDR3 spans 13 amino acids. CDR3 residues: CASSQPPATEAFF. The DNA for the CDR3 is TGTGCCAGCAGCCAGCCACCGGCCACTGAAGCTTTCTTT.

This chain uses TRBV5-1 with TRBJ1-1; possibly TRBD1 for D (5 bases). Germline loops: CDR1 SGHRS, CDR2 YFSETQ. The CDR3 runs 14 residues. The germline V and J ends were trimmed by 2 bases and 1 base, with 9 bases remaining between them. The CDR3 here is CASSFQGGNTEAFF. For the CDR3, the DNA is TGCGCCAGCAGCTTCCAGGGAGGGAACACTGAAGCTTTCTTT.

This clone was found a few times. The chain couples TRBV7-3 to TRBJ2-1, with D perhaps matching TRBD1 or TRBD2 (6 bases each). V lost 2 bases, J lost 4 bases, and 12 bases lay in between. From germline, CDR1 is SGHTA and CDR2 FQGTGA. The CDR3 is made up of 15 amino acids. In DNA, the CDR3 is TGTGCCAGCAGCTTATTCGGGGGCGCTTACAATGAGCAGTTCTTC. It yields the protein CASSLFGGAYNEQFF.

The CDR3: CSAGTVGYEQYF. CDR3 bases: TGCAGCGCCGGGACAGTAGGCTACGAGCAGTACTTC. This chain joins TRBV29-1 and TRBJ2-7, with 7 positions matching TRBD1. Germline V gene lookup returns CDR1 SQVTM and CDR2 ANQGSEA. This CDR3 comprises 12 residues. V lost 7 bases and J lost 3; bases outside the gene matches: 6.

The chain joins TRBV19 to TRBJ2-2; the D gene is possibly TRBD2 (5 bases). The germline V and J ends were trimmed by 3 bases and 6 bases, with 11 bases remaining between them. The germline CDR1 and CDR2 sequences are LNHDA and SQIVND (reference sequence). This CDR3 is built from 14 residues. This CDR3 reads CASSILAPPGELFF. The CDR3 bases are TGTGCCAGTAGTATTCTAGCTCCTCCCGGGGAGCTGTTTTTT. Full variable domain (outside the CDR3, taken from reference TRBV19 and TRBJ2-2): DGGITQSPKYLFRKEGQNVTLSCEQNLNHDAMYWYRQDPGQGLRLIYYSQIVNDFQKGDIAEGYSVSREKKESFPLTVTSAQKNPTAFYLCASSILAPPGELFFGEGSRLTVL.

This chain connects TRBV19 to TRBJ1-1; TRBD1 is a possible D gene (6 bases). The V end lost 9 bases, the J end lost 5 bases, and 16 bases lay between the germline ends. This CDR3 has 13 amino acids. The germline V gene encodes CDR1 LNHDA and CDR2 SQIVND (reference sequence). CDR3 in DNA: TGTGCCAGCGGTAAGCGGGGGGCGACTGAAGCTTTCTTT. Its protein is CASGKRGATEAFF.

The chain uses TRBV5-4 and TRBJ2-3; unclear D gene. The CDR3 is made up of 14 amino acids. The V gene lost 3 bases and the J gene lost 3 bases, with 11 bases spanning the gap. Germline V lookup: CDR1 SGHNT, CDR2 YYREEE (reference sequence). The CDR3 bases are TGTGCCAGCAGCTCAAGACAATTTACAGATACGCAGTATTTT. It translates to CASSSRQFTDTQYF.

The chain combines TRBV6-1 with TRBJ1-4; 7 nucleotides line up with TRBD1. Germline V gene sequence: CDR1 MNHNS, CDR2 SASEGT. This CDR3 has 15 residues. The trim removed 5 bases at V and 6 bases at J, leaving 9 bases unmatched. CDR3 nucleotides: TGTGCCAGCAGTAAGGGGACAGCCGGGTATGAAAAACTGTTTTTT. Protein product: CASSKGTAGYEKLFF.

The chain is built from TRBV18 and TRBJ2-5, with 7 nucleotides matching TRBD1. The CDR3 length is 17 residues. V lost 1 base to trimming and J lost 2 bases; unmatched junction nucleotides: 10. Germline values: CDR1 KGHSH, CDR2 LQKENI. The chain's CDR3 is CASSPLTRTGKQETQYF. The CDR3, as DNA: TGTGCCAGCTCACCACTAACTCGGACAGGCAAACAAGAGACCCAGTACTTC. Filled out from reference TRBV18 and TRBJ2-5, the complete variable domain reads NAGVMQNPRHLVRRRGQEARLRCSPMKGHSHVYWYRQLPEEGLKFMVYLQKENIIDESGMPKERFSAEFPKEGPSILRIQQVVRGDSAAYFCASSPLTRTGKQETQYFGPGTRLLVL.

This rearrangement joins TRBV2 to TRBJ1-2; 10 positions agree with TRBD1. V dropped 5 bases and J dropped 4; count of bases not matched to a gene: 7. There are 15 residues in the CDR3. Germline V gene sequence: CDR1 SNHLY, CDR2 FYNNEI. The CDR3 bases are TGTGCCAGCAGTCCCGGGACAGGGGCTTTCTATGGCTACACCTTC. This encodes CASSPGTGAFYGYTF.

The chain recombines TRBV5-1 with TRBJ1-2; 9 bases align to TRBD1. Trimming at V came to 1 base and at J to 7 bases, leaving 11 bases not matched to a gene. CDR1 is SGHRS, CDR2 YFSETQ, per germline. CDR3 length: 16 residues. CDR3 bases: TGCGCCAGCAGCTTGATCTTAGGGGACAGGGATGGTGGCTACACCTTC. As protein: CASSLILGDRDGGYTF.

The rearrangement uses TRBV5-6 and TRBJ2-7, with D perhaps TRBD2 (6 bases). The V gene's germline CDR1 is SGHDT and CDR2 YYEEEE. V lost 3 bases, J lost 0 bases, and 10 bases lay in between. CDR3 length: 14 residues. The CDR3: CASSSEGSSYEQYF. The CDR3 DNA is TGTGCCAGCAGCTCGGAGGGGAGCTCCTACGAGCAGTACTTC.

This clone was recorded once. The chain combines TRBV18 with TRBJ1-1, with D possibly TRBD1 on 5 matching bases. Germline V gene sequence: CDR1 KGHSH, CDR2 LQKENI. V was clipped by 2 bases and J by 0 bases, with 7 bases between them. This CDR3 contains 14 residues. CDR3 sequence reads: CASSPDRMNTEAFF. For the CDR3, the DNA is TGTGCCAGCTCACCAGACAGAATGAACACTGAAGCTTTCTTT.

The rearrangement links TRBV10-2 to TRBJ1-2, with 7 bases matching TRBD1. CDR1 is WSHSY and CDR2 is SAAADI in the germline V gene. This CDR3 region has 14 residues. V was clipped by 2 bases and J by 5 bases; unmatched bases: 5. The CDR3 sequence is CASSENRGGYGYTF. The CDR3 DNA reads TGCGCCAGCAGTGAGAACAGGGGTGGGTATGGCTACACCTTC.

J is TRBJ1-1 and V is TRBV19; D is unclear. Germline CDR1 LNHDA, CDR2 SQIVND (reference sequence). V shed 3 bases and J shed 5 bases, with 10 bases lying between them. The CDR3 runs 13 residues. The CDR3 sequence: CASSITGRTEAFF. The CDR3 nucleotides are TGTGCCAGTAGTATTACGGGGAGGACTGAAGCTTTCTTT. The whole variable domain, remainder taken from reference TRBV19 and TRBJ1-1, is DGGITQSPKYLFRKEGQNVTLSCEQNLNHDAMYWYRQDPGQGLRLIYYSQIVNDFQKGDIAEGYSVSREKKESFPLTVTSAQKNPTAFYLCASSITGRTEAFFGQGTRLTVV.

The rearrangement joins TRBV7-2 to TRBJ1-2, with 7 nucleotides matching TRBD1. The CDR3 length is 15 residues. Trimming at V came to 5 bases and at J to 4 bases, leaving 10 bases not matched to a gene. Germline CDR1 SGHTA, CDR2 FQGNSA. CDR3 protein: CASSTRQGLSYGYTF. The CDR3 nucleotides are TGTGCCAGCAGCACCCGACAGGGATTGTCCTATGGCTACACCTTC.

The CDR3, as DNA: TGTGCCAGCAGCTTGGCGGGGCATGGCTACACCTTC. Translation: CASSLAGHGYTF. The chain is built from TRBV7-2 and TRBJ1-2; D may be TRBD1 (5 bases). The CDR3 loop spans 12 amino acids. The V end lost 3 bases, the J end lost 6 bases, and 8 bases lay between the germline ends. Germline V gene lookup returns CDR1 SGHTA and CDR2 FQGNSA.

This rearrangement joins TRBV7-6 to TRBJ1-1; tentatively, D is TRBD1 (5 bases). The V end was cut by 1 base, the J end by 7 bases, with 10 bases between. The CDR3 covers 13 residues. Germline loops: CDR1 SGHVS, CDR2 FNYEAQ. Written as DNA, the CDR3 is TGTGCCAGCAGCTTAGGGGGCACACTTGAAGCTTTCTTT. Protein product: CASSLGGTLEAFF.

The genes are TRBV7-9 and TRBJ2-7, with D perhaps being TRBD1 or TRBD2 (5 bases each). Germline V CDR1 and CDR2: SEHNR, FQNEAQ (reference sequence). This CDR3 spans 14 amino acids. Trimming removed 0 bases at V and 3 bases at J, with 9 bases between. CDR3 coding DNA: TGTGCCAGCAGCTTAGCGGGGACCAACTACGAGCAGTACTTC. Its protein is CASSLAGTNYEQYF.

This clone was found once. The gene calls are TRBV6-5 and TRBJ2-3, with 12 bases lining up with TRBD2. This CDR3 has 16 amino acids. V lost 4 bases, J lost 1 base, and 3 bases stayed unmatched. Germline assignment: CDR1 MNHEY and CDR2 SVGAGI. The CDR3 DNA reads TGTGCCAGCAGTTCCACTAGCGGGGGGCGCACAGATACGCAGTATTTT. Its translation: CASSSTSGGRTDTQYF.

This clone was picked up one time. The chain links TRBV27 to TRBJ1-1, with D unclear. Germline assignment: CDR1 MNHEY and CDR2 SMNVEV (reference sequence). CDR3 length: 13 residues. V shed 0 bases and J shed 5 bases, with 7 bases lying between them. In DNA, the CDR3 is TGTGCCAGCAGTTTATCGCCACGTACTGAAGCTTTCTTT. It specifies CASSLSPRTEAFF.

The chain joins TRBV7-9 to TRBJ2-5; tentatively, D is TRBD1 or TRBD2 (6 bases each). CDR1 is SEHNR, CDR2 FQNEAQ, per germline (reference sequence). The CDR3 sequence is 13 residues long. V shed 6 bases and J shed 4 bases, with 12 bases lying between them. The CDR3 loop reads CASSQGGRETQYF. The CDR3 DNA follows: TGTGCCAGCAGTCAAGGGGGGAGAGAGACCCAGTACTTC. The complete variable domain, with remaining parts taken from reference TRBV7-9 and TRBJ2-5, reads DTGVSQNPRHKITKRGQNVTFRCDPISEHNRLYWYRQTLGQGPEFLTYFQNEAQLEKSRLLSDRFSAERPKGSFSTLEIQRTEQGDSAMYLCASSQGGRETQYFGPGTRLLVL.

The V call is TRBV25-1, the J call TRBJ2-1; 7 bases are a match to TRBD1. Trimming took 1 base from V and 4 from J; bases not matched to a gene: 7. The CDR3 is made up of 16 amino acids. Germline V gene lookup returns CDR1 MGHDK and CDR2 SYGVNS. This chain's CDR3 is CASSESDRVPYNEQFF. DNA for the CDR3: TGTGCCAGCAGTGAATCCGACAGGGTCCCTTACAATGAGCAGTTCTTC. The variable domain in full, with the rest retrieved from reference TRBV25-1 and TRBJ2-1, is EADIYQTPRYLVIGTGKKITLECSQTMGHDKMYWYQQDPGMELHLIHYSYGVNSTEKGDLSSESTVSRIRTEHFPLTLESARPSHTSQYLCASSESDRVPYNEQFFGPGTRLTVL.

The V and J genes are TRBV28 and TRBJ1-2, with TRBD1 identical over 7 bases. Per germline, CDR1 MDHEN and CDR2 SYDVKM. The junction had 7 bases not matched to a gene; V was cut back by 5 bases and J by 1 base. This CDR3 is built from 15 residues. Here the CDR3 reads CASSEKGGNNYGYTF. CDR3 in DNA: TGTGCCAGCAGTGAGAAAGGGGGCAATAACTATGGCTACACCTTC.